Below are 22 T cell receptor beta chains sequenced from a single sample in a study of cytomegalovirus exposure and HLA in healthy donors. PCR used 60 Vbeta primers and 13 Jbeta primers. Here immunoSEQ multiplex PCR was the method, and the copy in TCRdb shows in-frame clones only, minus some. The repertoire holds over 100,000 clones, with over 60% as singletons. Sequencing was carried out using PBMCs. The source of these receptors is a male donor in good health and CMV-seropositive.

The chain is built from TRBV7-2 and TRBJ1-4, with D tentatively TRBD1 (5 bases). V was pared by 5 bases and J by 3 bases, with 13 bases between. The CDR3 has 15 amino acids. Germline CDR1 and CDR2: SGHTA and FQGNSA. This CDR3 reads CASSPGRGANEKLFF. As DNA, the CDR3 is TGTGCCAGCAGCCCCGGTCGGGGGGCTAATGAAAAACTGTTTTTT.

This chain uses TRBV6-5 with TRBJ1-5; 9 nucleotides align to TRBD1. V lost 7 bases and J lost 2; bases outside the gene matches: 6. Germline lookup yields CDR1 MNHEY and CDR2 SVGAGI. This CDR3 comprises 15 residues. Here the CDR3 reads CASITGGYGNQPQHF. CDR3 DNA: TGTGCCAGCATAACAGGGGGCTACGGCAATCAGCCCCAGCATTTT.

The chain links TRBV6-5 to TRBJ1-6; 7 bases are a match to TRBD1. V lost 7 bases, J lost 7 bases, and 4 bases stayed unmatched. The CDR3 has 13 residues. Germline CDR1 and CDR2: MNHEY and SVGAGI. CDR3 protein: CASIQGDNSPLHF. As DNA, the CDR3 is TGTGCCAGCATTCAGGGGGACAATTCACCCCTCCACTTT.

The chain's CDR3 is CASSENRGDQPQHF. DNA for the CDR3: TGTGCCAGCAGTGAAAACAGGGGAGATCAGCCCCAGCATTTT. The rearrangement joins TRBV6-1 to TRBJ1-5; 7 bases fit TRBD1. The CDR3 has 14 amino acids. The V and J ends lost 2 bases and 5 bases, in that order; junction bases with no gene match: 3. Germline CDR1 MNHNS, CDR2 SASEGT.

The chain combines TRBV6-5 with TRBJ1-5; possibly TRBD1 for D (6 bases). The CDR3 has 15 amino acids. Trimming took off 6 bases at V and 9 bases at J, with 21 bases between the two ends. From germline, CDR1 is MNHEY and CDR2 SVGAGI. The CDR3 protein is CASRLTRTASTPQHF. The CDR3 DNA is TGTGCCAGCAGATTAACGAGGACAGCGAGTACGCCCCAGCATTTT.

This chain connects TRBV5-4 to TRBJ2-5, with 9 nucleotides matching TRBD1. This CDR3 contains 16 residues. V shed 0 bases, J shed 9 bases, and the junction held 12 bases outside the gene matches. Germline V gene lookup returns CDR1 SGHNT and CDR2 YYREEE (reference sequence). CDR3 sequence: CASSLGGTGSTWAQYF. In DNA form, the CDR3 reads TGTGCCAGCAGCTTGGGTGGGACAGGGTCGACGTGGGCCCAGTACTTC.

The CDR3 loop is CASSLGGGGANVLTF. Written as DNA, the CDR3 is TGCGCCAGCAGCCTGGGAGGCGGGGGGGCCAACGTCCTGACTTTC. V and J are TRBV5-1 and TRBJ2-6; perhaps TRBD2 as D (6 bases). V gave up 4 bases and J gave up 4 bases, with 12 bases separating them. CDR3 size: 15 residues. Germline loops: CDR1 SGHRS, CDR2 YFSETQ.

The chain uses TRBV2 and TRBJ1-5; D perhaps matches TRBD1 (5 bases). The CDR3 contains 14 residues. The V end was cut by 4 bases, the J end by 7 bases, with 14 bases between. Per germline, CDR1 SNHLY and CDR2 FYNNEI. The CDR3 DNA reads as TGTGCCAGCAGTGCCGAAGGGCGGGGGCAGCCCCAGCATTTT. This translates into CASSAEGRGQPQHF.

The V gene is TRBV7-9, the J gene TRBJ2-1; TRBD2 matches 8 bases. Trimming cost V 3 bases and J 7 bases; bases outside gene matches: 8. This CDR3 has 15 amino acids. From germline, CDR1 is SEHNR and CDR2 FQNEAQ (reference sequence). The CDR3 region is CASSFRGGPRNEQFF. Written as DNA, the CDR3 is TGTGCCAGCAGCTTTCGGGGGGGGCCCAGAAATGAGCAGTTCTTC.

The genes are TRBV19 and TRBJ2-7, with 8 bases that match TRBD1. With 5 bases clipped from V and 7 bases from J, the junction kept 7 bases outside the gene matches. The germline V gene encodes CDR1 LNHDA and CDR2 SQIVND (reference sequence). This CDR3 has 13 amino acids. CDR3 sequence reads: CASSARTGREQYF. CDR3 nucleotides: TGTGCCAGTAGTGCCAGGACAGGGAGGGAGCAGTACTTC.

This rearrangement joins TRBV6-5 to TRBJ2-1; 10 bases map to TRBD1. This CDR3 contains 15 residues. Germline V gives CDR1 MNHEY, CDR2 SVGAGI. J gave up 5 bases and V 3 bases, and 4 bases lay outside the gene matches. The CDR3 region is CASSYRDRGNNEQFF. The DNA for the CDR3 is TGTGCCAGCAGTTATCGGGACAGGGGAAACAATGAGCAGTTCTTC.

The chain uses TRBV30 and TRBJ1-5, with D perhaps TRBD1 (5 bases). This CDR3 has 16 residues. Germline values: CDR1 GTSNPN, CDR2 SVGIG (reference sequence). V was pared by 2 bases and J by 2 bases, with 16 bases between. The CDR3 here is CAWSTGIGNGNQPQHF. The CDR3, as DNA: TGTGCCTGGAGTACAGGAATAGGTAATGGCAATCAGCCCCAGCATTTT.

This clone was picked up a small number of times. V and J are TRBV5-1 and TRBJ2-2; perhaps TRBD2 as D (6 bases). This CDR3 spans 15 amino acids. Germline V gene data show CDR1 as SGHRS and CDR2 as YFSETQ. Trimming left V 4 bases short and J 4 bases short, with 14 bases between. CDR3 residues: CASSESGTFTGELFF. The DNA for the CDR3 is TGCGCCAGCAGCGAATCCGGGACTTTCACCGGGGAGCTGTTTTTT.

The rearrangement joins TRBV5-6 to TRBJ1-3; the match to TRBD1 covers 7 bases. The V gene end was trimmed by 3 bases and the J gene end by 0 bases; junction bases not matched to a gene: 6. Germline assignment: CDR1 SGHDT and CDR2 YYEEEE. This CDR3 comprises 16 residues. Here the CDR3 DNA reads TGTGCCAGCAGCTGGGACAGACCCTCCTCTGGAAACACCATATATTTT. It is translated as CASSWDRPSSGNTIYF.

This chain links TRBV7-9 with TRBJ2-2, with no clear D. Germline V gives CDR1 SEHNR, CDR2 FQNEAQ (reference sequence). The CDR3 runs 12 residues. Trimming pared 5 bases from V and 4 bases from J, leaving 5 bases between. CDR3 in DNA: TGTGCCAGCAGCCCTATCACCGGGGAGCTGTTTTTT. Residues: CASSPITGELFF.

The rearrangement uses TRBV5-6 and TRBJ1-1, with D unclear. The CDR3 consists of 13 residues. Trimming removed 4 bases from V and 4 bases from J, with 11 bases in between. CDR1 and CDR2 from the germline V gene are SGHDT and YYEEEE. The CDR3 loop is CASSPRTVTEAFF. For the CDR3, the DNA is TGTGCCAGCAGCCCCCGAACAGTCACTGAAGCTTTCTTT.

This clone has just one count. The chain links TRBV28 to TRBJ1-1, with D tentatively TRBD1 (6 bases). From germline, CDR1 is MDHEN and CDR2 SYDVKM. This CDR3 spans 15 amino acids. Trimming removed 5 bases from V and 4 bases from J, with 17 bases in between. CDR3 amino acids: CASSPPGGGPTEAFF. The DNA for the CDR3 is TGTGCCAGCAGTCCCCCGGGGGGGGGCCCCACTGAAGCTTTCTTT.

The chain recombines TRBV28 with TRBJ2-5; no clear D. The end of the DNA aligns better with TRBJ2-7, so the J call may be wrong. The CDR3 is 15 residues long. The germline V gene encodes CDR1 MDHEN and CDR2 SYDVKM. CDR3 nucleotide sequence: TGTGCCAGCAGTATATTGGGTCAGGCCAGGAACGAGCAGTACTTC. This sequence encodes CASSILGQARNEQYF.

V gene TRBV19 combines with J gene TRBJ1-1; D perhaps matches TRBD1 (6 bases). Germline values: CDR1 LNHDA, CDR2 SQIVND (reference sequence). The V and J ends lost 5 bases and 6 bases respectively, with 16 bases between them. The CDR3 totals 14 residues. The chain's CDR3 is CASSPRGGRAEAFF. The CDR3 bases are TGTGCCAGTAGTCCCCGGGGGGGCAGGGCTGAAGCTTTCTTT.

The rearrangement uses TRBV6-5 and TRBJ1-6; D call uncertain. Germline V gene lookup returns CDR1 MNHEY and CDR2 SVGAGI. Trimming took off 5 bases at V and 8 bases at J, with 7 bases between the two ends. The CDR3 length is 12 residues. The CDR3 protein is CASSPPDSPLHF. The CDR3 DNA reads as TGTGCCAGCAGTCCCCCGGATTCACCCCTCCACTTT.

This clone was detected a few times. Its ends do not fully match the called genes, so a read error is possible. V gene TRBV19 combines with J gene TRBJ1-2; 7 nucleotides agree with TRBD1. CDR1 is LNHDA and CDR2 is SQIVND in the germline V gene (reference sequence). The CDR3 consists of 12 residues. The CDR3 nucleotides are TGTGCCAGTAGTATAGGGCCGGGACAGCCATTCTTC. Amino acid sequence: CASSIGPGQPFF.

The rearrangement joins TRBV28 to TRBJ2-1; 7 bases are shared with TRBD2. CDR3 length: 13 residues. From germline, CDR1 is MDHEN and CDR2 SYDVKM. Trimming at V came to 6 bases and at J to 4 bases, leaving 3 bases not matched to a gene. CDR3 DNA: TGTGCCAGCAGGGGAGGGCTGTACAATGAGCAGTTCTTC. This sequence encodes CASRGGLYNEQFF.